This entry lists 15 T cell receptor beta chains sequenced from one sample in a study of T cells in Graves' hyperthyroidism and ophthalmopathy. TCR beta CDR3 regions were amplified from RNA transcripts. Primed by the HTBI set, a first-round RT-PCR was run on the TCR CDR3. TCRdb reanalysed the multiplex PCR reads using MiXCR and keeps one entry per CDR3 protein. The data show 300,000 to 500,000 distinct CDR3 sequences, 15% seen once. The sequencing input was blood. The receptor source for this set is a woman aged 30 to 39 with Graves' hyperthyroidism.

A few counts support this clonotype. V usage is TRBV12-3 or TRBV12-4 and J usage is TRBJ2-1, with 9 bases that match TRBD1. J was trimmed by 1 base and V by 9 bases; bases with no gene match: 16. CDR3 length equals 18 residues. The CDR3 spells CARGLGTGWQRSYNEQFF. The CDR3 nucleotides read TGTGCCAGAGGACTAGGGACAGGGTGGCAGAGGTCCTACAATGAGCAGTTCTTC.

This clonotype occurred a few times. The V call is TRBV6-1, the J call TRBJ2-1; 8 bases match TRBD2. This CDR3 has 14 amino acids. From germline, CDR1 is MNHNS and CDR2 SASEGT. Losses at the gene ends were 8 bases for V and 6 bases for J; bases not matched to a gene: 9. In nucleotides, the CDR3 is TGTGCCAGCCATCTAGCGGGTGTCTTCAATGAGCAGTTCTTC. Its protein is CASHLAGVFNEQFF.

This clonotype has a handful of counts. The chain joins TRBV6-1 to TRBJ1-5, with 8 bases identical to TRBD1. The CDR3 has 15 amino acids. Per germline, CDR1 MNHNS and CDR2 SASEGT. Unmatched junction bases numbered 5, after V lost 3 bases and J lost 4 bases. CDR3 nucleotide sequence: TGTGCCAGCAGTGAGATTGACAGGGGTAATCAGCCCCAGCATTTT. This sequence encodes CASSEIDRGNQPQHF.

V is TRBV6-2 or TRBV6-3 and J is TRBJ1-1; no clear D. Germline values: CDR1 MNHEY, CDR2 SVGEGT. The CDR3 consists of 12 residues. Trimming pared 7 bases from V and 4 bases from J, leaving 10 bases between. For the CDR3, the DNA is TGTGCCAGCAATACCGGAGGCACTGAAGCTTTCTTT. Residues: CASNTGGTEAFF.

Many counts were recorded for this clonotype. The rearrangement uses TRBV3-1 and TRBJ1-4; D gene ambiguous. Germline loops: CDR1 LGHDT, CDR2 YNNKEL (reference sequence). This CDR3 contains 15 residues. V lost 0 bases and J 2 bases, leaving 7 bases between the germline ends. CDR3 amino acids: CASSQETGTNEKLFF. The CDR3 nucleotides read TGTGCCAGCAGCCAAGAAACGGGTACTAATGAAAAACTGTTTTTT.

There are a few counts of this clonotype. The rearrangement links TRBV28 to TRBJ1-2; TRBD1 might be the D (6 bases). This CDR3 is 14 amino acids long. CDR1 and CDR2 from the germline V gene are MDHEN and SYDVKM. Trimming removed 10 bases at V and 3 bases at J, with 18 bases between. The CDR3 DNA reads as TGTGCCACCCTTTTCAGGGGCGCGGACTATGGCTACACCTTC. Translation gives CATLFRGADYGYTF.

This clonotype was seen ten or more times. The gene calls are TRBV20-1 and TRBJ1-5; tentatively, D is TRBD1 (5 bases). The germline V gene encodes CDR1 DFQATT and CDR2 SNEGSKA (reference sequence). Trimming stripped 3 bases from V and 7 bases from J, with 16 bases between. The CDR3 length is 14 residues. Here the CDR3 DNA reads TGCAGTGCTAGGGGACCCCAAGTCAGACAGCCCCAGCATTTT. It specifies CSARGPQVRQPQHF.

A few counts support this clonotype. The CDR3, as DNA: TGTGCCAGTACCACGGGACTACCCTATAGGAGCGGCACAGATACGCAGTATTTT. Protein product: CASTTGLPYRSGTDTQYF. The chain employs TRBV19 and TRBJ2-3, with TRBD2 matching 7 bases. The CDR3 spans 18 residues. V shed 7 bases, J shed 1 base, and the junction held 17 bases outside the gene matches. The germline V gene has CDR1 LNHDA and CDR2 SQIVND (reference sequence).

This clonotype was picked up many times. This chain links TRBV18 with TRBJ2-1; D perhaps matches TRBD1 (6 bases). Germline-derived CDR1 and CDR2 are KGHSH and LQKENI. The CDR3 is 13 residues long. V gave up 2 bases and J gave up 9 bases, with 11 bases separating them. The CDR3 loop is CASSPNVRGEQFF. CDR3 nucleotides: TGTGCCAGCTCACCAAACGTCAGGGGTGAGCAGTTCTTC.

This clonotype was recorded many times. This CDR3 reads CAWKQDRDEQYF. For the CDR3, the DNA is TGTGCCTGGAAGCAGGACAGGGACGAGCAGTACTTC. The chain is built from TRBV30 and TRBJ2-7; TRBD1 matches at 8 bases. This CDR3 has 12 residues. Germline assignment: CDR1 GTSNPN and CDR2 SVGIG (reference sequence). V shed 4 bases, J shed 5 bases, and the junction held 4 bases outside the gene matches.

At least ten counts were recorded for this clonotype. The chain joins TRBV6-5 to TRBJ1-1; D not resolved. Trimming pared 0 bases from V and 1 base from J, leaving 9 bases between. This CDR3 region has 15 residues. Germline CDR1 and CDR2: MNHEY and SVGAGI. For the CDR3, the DNA is TGTGCCAGCAGTTACTCGAAAACGGAGAACACTGAAGCTTTCTTT. Amino acids: CASSYSKTENTEAFF.

This clonotype was detected a few times. CDR3 in amino acids: CASSLGQGLAAGDTQYF. For the CDR3, the DNA is TGCGCCAGCAGCTTGGGCCAAGGACTAGCGGCAGGAGATACGCAGTATTTT. The chain carries TRBV5-1 and TRBJ2-3; 10 positions match TRBD2. This CDR3 spans 17 amino acids. Germline values: CDR1 SGHRS, CDR2 YFSETQ. Germline trimming cut 0 bases from V and 5 bases from J; bases unmatched to any gene: 9.

With regard to this clonotype: Just one base apart from a much larger clone, this may be a read error. The chain is built from TRBV2 and TRBJ2-3, with a possible D match to TRBD1 (7 bases). The CDR3 extends over 17 amino acids. The germline gives CDR1 SNHLY, CDR2 FYNNEI. The CDR3 is CASSERGTLTGTDMQYF. The CDR3 coding sequence is TGTGCCAGCAGTGAGAGGGGGACTCTGACAGGGACAGATATGCAGTATTTT.

This clonotype was counted at least ten times. CDR3 sequence: CSAREGSTFNQPQHF. In DNA form, the CDR3 reads TGCAGTGCTAGAGAAGGCAGTACATTCAATCAGCCCCAGCATTTT. The rearrangement uses TRBV20-1 and TRBJ1-5, with D uncertain. The V end was cut by 0 bases, the J end by 3 bases, with 12 bases between. The CDR3 spans 15 residues. CDR1 and CDR2 from the germline V gene are DFQATT and SNEGSKA (reference sequence).

The table lists this clonotype with many counts. The chain recombines TRBV6-1 with TRBJ1-6; D is perhaps TRBD1 (6 bases). The CDR3 is 15 residues long. The germline gives CDR1 MNHNS, CDR2 SASEGT. V was pared by 2 bases and J by 7 bases, with 12 bases between. DNA of the CDR3: TGTGCCAGCAGTGAAATGGTGGGGGCAAATTCACCCCTCCACTTT. This encodes CASSEMVGANSPLHF.